The clone carrying this T cell receptor beta chain was counted at least ten times. The read ends 3 residues shy of where the CDR3 ends; the end is completed using the germline J gene. The source of the sample is a study of T cell clonality in common variable immunodeficiency. The CDR3 extends over 18 amino acids. CDR1 and CDR2 (germline): KGHSH, LQKENI. Trimming removed 3 bases from V and 1 base from J; junction bases left unmatched: 7. Heparinized whole blood, roughly 5 to 8.5 ml, came from each donor. Only in-frame clones appear in the TCRdb table, and some are missing; sequencing was by immunoSEQ multiplex PCR. Singletons are absent from the sample, which has about 35,000 clones.

This rearrangement joins TRBV18 to TRBJ2-4; 12 bases match TRBD2. The sequenced sample consisted of peripheral blood mononuclear cells. The sequence was collected from a person between 18 and 75 years old in good health. CDR3 sequence reads: CASSPFPSGGAAKNIQYF. The covered CDR3 bases are TGTGCCAGCTCACCGTTCCCTAGCGGGGGGGCGGCCAAAAACATT.